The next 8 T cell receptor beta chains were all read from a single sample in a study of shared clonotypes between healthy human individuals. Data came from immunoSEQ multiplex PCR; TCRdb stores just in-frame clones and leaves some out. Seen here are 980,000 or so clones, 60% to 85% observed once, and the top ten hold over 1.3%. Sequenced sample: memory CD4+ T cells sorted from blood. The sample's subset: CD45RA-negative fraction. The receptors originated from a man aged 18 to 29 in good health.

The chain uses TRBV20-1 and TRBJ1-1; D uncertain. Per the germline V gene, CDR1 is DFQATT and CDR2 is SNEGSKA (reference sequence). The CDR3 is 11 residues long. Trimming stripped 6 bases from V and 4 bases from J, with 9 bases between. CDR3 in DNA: TGCAGTGCCGACTGGGGCACTGAAGCTTTCTTT. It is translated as CSADWGTEAFF.

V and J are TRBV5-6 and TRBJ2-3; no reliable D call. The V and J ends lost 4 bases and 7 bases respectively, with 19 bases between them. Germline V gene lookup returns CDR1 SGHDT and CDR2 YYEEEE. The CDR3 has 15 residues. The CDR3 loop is CASSPNLKVRYTQYF. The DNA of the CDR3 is TGTGCCAGCAGCCCAAATTTAAAAGTCCGGTATACGCAGTATTTT.

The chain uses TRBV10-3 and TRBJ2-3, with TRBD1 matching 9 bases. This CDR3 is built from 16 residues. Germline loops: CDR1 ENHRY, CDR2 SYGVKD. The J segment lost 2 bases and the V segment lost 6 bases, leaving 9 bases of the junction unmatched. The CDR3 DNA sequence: TGTGCCATCAGCGAAAAAGGGACAGGGATCACAGATACGCAGTATTTT. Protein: CAISEKGTGITDTQYF.

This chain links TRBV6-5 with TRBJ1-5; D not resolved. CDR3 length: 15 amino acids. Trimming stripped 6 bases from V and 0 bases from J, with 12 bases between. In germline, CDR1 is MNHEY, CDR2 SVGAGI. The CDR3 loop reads CASSKTLNSNQPQHF. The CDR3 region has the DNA TGTGCCAGCAGCAAGACGTTGAATAGCAATCAGCCCCAGCATTTT.

The DNA of the CDR3 is TGCGCCAGCAGCTTGGTGCGGGGGACCCCAGGAGATACGCAGTATTTT. It specifies CASSLVRGTPGDTQYF. This rearrangement joins TRBV5-1 to TRBJ2-3, with 7 bases aligning to TRBD2. Germline V gene sequence: CDR1 SGHRS, CDR2 YFSETQ. The ends lost 0 bases at V and 5 bases at J; junction bases unmatched: 9. The length of the CDR3 is 16 residues.

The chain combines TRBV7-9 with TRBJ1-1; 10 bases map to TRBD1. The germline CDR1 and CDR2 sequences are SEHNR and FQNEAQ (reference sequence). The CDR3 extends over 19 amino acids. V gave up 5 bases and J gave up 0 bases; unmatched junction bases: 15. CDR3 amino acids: CASSPPPWTGGSMNTEAFF. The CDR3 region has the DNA TGTGCCAGCAGCCCTCCGCCTTGGACAGGGGGATCCATGAACACTGAAGCTTTCTTT.

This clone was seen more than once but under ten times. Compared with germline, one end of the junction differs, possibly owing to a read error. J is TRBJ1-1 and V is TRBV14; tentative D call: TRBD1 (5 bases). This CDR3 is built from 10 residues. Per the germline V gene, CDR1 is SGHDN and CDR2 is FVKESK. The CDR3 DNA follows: TGTGCCAGCAGCCGCAGGGAGCTAAAGTTT. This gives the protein CASSRRELKF.

The CDR3 protein is CASSWVGRNNSPLHF. Here the CDR3 DNA reads TGCGCCAGCAGCTGGGTGGGACGCAATAATTCACCCCTCCACTTT. The chain links TRBV5-1 to TRBJ1-6, with D perhaps matching TRBD1 (5 bases). The ends were cut back, 3 bases at V and 5 bases at J, with 12 bases in the middle. The CDR3 contains 15 residues. Germline CDR1 is SGHRS and CDR2 is YFSETQ.